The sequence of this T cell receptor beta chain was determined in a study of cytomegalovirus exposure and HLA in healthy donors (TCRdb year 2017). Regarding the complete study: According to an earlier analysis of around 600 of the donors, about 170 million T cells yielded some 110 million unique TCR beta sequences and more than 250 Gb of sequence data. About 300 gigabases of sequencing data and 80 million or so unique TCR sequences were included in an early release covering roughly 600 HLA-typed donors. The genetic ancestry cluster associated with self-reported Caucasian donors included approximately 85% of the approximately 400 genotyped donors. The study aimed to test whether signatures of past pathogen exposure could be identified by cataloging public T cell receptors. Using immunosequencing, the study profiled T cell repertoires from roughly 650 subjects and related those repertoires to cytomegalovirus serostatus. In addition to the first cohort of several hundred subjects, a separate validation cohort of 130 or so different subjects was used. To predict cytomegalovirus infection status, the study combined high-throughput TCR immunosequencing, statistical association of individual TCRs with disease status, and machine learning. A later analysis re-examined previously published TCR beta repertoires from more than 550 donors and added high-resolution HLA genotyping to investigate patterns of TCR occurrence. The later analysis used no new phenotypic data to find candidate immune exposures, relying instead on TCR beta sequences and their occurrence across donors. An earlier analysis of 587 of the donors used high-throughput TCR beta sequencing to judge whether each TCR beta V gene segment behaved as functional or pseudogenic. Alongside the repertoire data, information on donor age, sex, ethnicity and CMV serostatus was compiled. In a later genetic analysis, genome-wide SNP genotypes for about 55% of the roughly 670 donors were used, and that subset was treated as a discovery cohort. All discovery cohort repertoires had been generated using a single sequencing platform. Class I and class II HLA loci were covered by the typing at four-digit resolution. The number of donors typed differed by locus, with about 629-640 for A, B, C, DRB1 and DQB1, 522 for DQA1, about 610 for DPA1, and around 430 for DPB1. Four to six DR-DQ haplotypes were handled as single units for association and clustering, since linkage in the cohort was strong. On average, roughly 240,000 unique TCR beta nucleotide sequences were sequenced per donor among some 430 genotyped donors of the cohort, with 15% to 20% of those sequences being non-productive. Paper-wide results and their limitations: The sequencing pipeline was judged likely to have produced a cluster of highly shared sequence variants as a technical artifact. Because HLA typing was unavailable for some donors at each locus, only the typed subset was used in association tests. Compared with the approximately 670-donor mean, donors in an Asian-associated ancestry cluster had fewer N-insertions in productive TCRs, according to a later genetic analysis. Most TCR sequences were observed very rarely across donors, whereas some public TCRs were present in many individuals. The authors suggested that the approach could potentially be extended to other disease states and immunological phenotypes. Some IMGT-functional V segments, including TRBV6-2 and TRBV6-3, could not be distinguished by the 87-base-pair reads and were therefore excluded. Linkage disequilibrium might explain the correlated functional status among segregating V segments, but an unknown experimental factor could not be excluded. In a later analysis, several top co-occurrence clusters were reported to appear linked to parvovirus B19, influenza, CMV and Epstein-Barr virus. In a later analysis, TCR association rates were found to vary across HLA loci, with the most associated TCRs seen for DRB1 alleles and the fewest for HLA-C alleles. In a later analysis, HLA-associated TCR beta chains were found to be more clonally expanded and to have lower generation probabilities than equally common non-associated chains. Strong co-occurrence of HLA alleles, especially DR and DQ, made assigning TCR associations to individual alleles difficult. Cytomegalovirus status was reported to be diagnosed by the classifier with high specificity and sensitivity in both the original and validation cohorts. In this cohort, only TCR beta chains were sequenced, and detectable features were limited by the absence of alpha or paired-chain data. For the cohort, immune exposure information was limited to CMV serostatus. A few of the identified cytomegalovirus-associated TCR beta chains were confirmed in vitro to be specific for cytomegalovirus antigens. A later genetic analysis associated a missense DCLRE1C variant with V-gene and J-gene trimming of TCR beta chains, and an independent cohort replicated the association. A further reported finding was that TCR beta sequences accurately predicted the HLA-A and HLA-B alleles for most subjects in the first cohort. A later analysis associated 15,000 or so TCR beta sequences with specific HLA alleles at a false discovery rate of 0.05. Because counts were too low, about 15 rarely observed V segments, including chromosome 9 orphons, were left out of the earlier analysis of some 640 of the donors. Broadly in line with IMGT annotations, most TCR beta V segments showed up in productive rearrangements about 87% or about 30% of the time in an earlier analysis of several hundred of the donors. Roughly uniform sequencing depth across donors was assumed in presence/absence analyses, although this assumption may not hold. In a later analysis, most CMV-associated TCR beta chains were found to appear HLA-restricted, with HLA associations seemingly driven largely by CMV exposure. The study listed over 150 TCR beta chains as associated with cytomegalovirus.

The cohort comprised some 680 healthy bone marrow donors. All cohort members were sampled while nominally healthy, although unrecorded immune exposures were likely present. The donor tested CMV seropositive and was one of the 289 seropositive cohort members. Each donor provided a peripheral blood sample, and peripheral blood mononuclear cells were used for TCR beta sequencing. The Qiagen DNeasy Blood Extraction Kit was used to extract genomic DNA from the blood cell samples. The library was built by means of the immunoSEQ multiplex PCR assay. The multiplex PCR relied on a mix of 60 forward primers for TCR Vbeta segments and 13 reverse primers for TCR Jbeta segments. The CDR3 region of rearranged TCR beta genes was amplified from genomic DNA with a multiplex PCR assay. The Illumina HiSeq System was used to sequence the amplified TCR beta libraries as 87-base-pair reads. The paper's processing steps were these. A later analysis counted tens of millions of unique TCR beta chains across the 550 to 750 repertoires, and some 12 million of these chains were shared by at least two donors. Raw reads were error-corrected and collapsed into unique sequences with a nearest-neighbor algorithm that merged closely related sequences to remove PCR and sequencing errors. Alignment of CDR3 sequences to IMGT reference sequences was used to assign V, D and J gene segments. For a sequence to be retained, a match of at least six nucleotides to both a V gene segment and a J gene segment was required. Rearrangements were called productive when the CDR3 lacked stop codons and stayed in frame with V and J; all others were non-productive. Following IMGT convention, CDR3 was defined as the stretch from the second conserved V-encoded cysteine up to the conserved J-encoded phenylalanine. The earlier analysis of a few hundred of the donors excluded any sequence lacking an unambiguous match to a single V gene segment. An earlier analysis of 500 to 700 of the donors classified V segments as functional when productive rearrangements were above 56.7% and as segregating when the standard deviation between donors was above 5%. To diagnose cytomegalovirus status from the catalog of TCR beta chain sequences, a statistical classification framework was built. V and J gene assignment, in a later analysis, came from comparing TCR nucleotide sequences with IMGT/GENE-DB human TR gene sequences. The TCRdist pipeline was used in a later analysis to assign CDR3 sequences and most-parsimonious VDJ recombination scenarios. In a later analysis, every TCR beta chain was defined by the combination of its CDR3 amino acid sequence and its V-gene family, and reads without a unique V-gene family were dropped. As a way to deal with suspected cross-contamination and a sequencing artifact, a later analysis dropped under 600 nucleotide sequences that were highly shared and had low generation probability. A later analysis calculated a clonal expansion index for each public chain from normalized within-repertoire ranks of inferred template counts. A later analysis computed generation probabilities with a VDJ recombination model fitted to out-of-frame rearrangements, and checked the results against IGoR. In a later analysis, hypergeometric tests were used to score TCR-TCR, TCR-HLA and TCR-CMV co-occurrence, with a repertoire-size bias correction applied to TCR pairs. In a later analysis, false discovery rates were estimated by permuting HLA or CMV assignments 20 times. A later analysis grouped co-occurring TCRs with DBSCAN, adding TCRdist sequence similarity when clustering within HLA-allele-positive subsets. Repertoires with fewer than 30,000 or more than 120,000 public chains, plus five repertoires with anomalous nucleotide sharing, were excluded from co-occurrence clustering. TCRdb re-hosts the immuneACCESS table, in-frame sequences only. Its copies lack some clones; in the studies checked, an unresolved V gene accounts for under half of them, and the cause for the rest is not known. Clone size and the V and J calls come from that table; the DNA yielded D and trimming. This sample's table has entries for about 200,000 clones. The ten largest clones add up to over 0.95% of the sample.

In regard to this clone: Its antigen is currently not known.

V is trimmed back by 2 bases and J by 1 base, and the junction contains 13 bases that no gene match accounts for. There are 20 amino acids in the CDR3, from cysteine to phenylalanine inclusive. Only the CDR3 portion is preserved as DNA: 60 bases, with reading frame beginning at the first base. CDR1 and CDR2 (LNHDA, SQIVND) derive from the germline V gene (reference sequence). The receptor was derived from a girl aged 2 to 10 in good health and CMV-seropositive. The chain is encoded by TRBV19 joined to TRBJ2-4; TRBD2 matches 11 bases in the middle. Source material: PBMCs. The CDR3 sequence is CASSIKTSGIGAMAKNIQYF. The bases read TGTGCCAGTAGTATAAAGACTAGCGGGATAGGGGCTATGGCCAAAAACATTCAGTACTTC.